This T cell receptor beta chain was captured in a study of technical replicates of blood from a few donors. Using immunoSEQ multiplex PCR, the repertoire was profiled, and TCRdb retains in-frame clones only, with some absent. The sample holds around 81,000 clones; approximately 75% are singletons and the top ten take around 3.9%. Germline CDR1 GTSNPN, CDR2 SVGIG (reference sequence). The CDR3 runs 13 residues. The ends were cut back, 1 base at V and 6 bases at J, with 10 bases in the middle. The sequenced material came from PBMCs. The clonotype was recovered from a human donor in good health. Some clones in this sample may be carry-over from other donors' samples. The chain joins TRBV30 to TRBJ1-5; TRBD1 is a possible D gene (5 bases). CDR3 loop: CAWSEARVQPQHF. In DNA, the CDR3 is TGTGCCTGGAGTGAAGCCAGGGTTCAGCCCCAGCATTTT.